The entry below describes one T cell receptor beta chain. A junction boundary mismatches the germline segment, possibly from a read error. This record belongs to a study of blood T cells in healthy people across ages. The germline V gene has CDR1 SGHTA and CDR2 FQGNSA. This CDR3 has 15 residues. PCR was performed a second time for about 7 to 11 cycles using a sample-barcoded 5' primer and a J-beta primer mix. TCRdb passed the 5' RACE reads through MiXCR, listing each CDR3 protein once. The data hold 2 million or so distinct CDR3 sequences, with approximately 50% observed a single time. The sequence came from a woman aged 35 to 49 in good health. Sample: blood. This chain uses TRBV7-2 with TRBJ2-4; the D gene is possibly TRBD1 (5 bases). The DNA end is more similar to TRBJ2-7, so the J call may be wrong. The CDR3 loop reads CPSSFPSTASYEQYF. For the CDR3, the DNA is TGTCCCAGCAGCTTCCCGTCGACAGCTTCCTACGAGCAGTACTTC.